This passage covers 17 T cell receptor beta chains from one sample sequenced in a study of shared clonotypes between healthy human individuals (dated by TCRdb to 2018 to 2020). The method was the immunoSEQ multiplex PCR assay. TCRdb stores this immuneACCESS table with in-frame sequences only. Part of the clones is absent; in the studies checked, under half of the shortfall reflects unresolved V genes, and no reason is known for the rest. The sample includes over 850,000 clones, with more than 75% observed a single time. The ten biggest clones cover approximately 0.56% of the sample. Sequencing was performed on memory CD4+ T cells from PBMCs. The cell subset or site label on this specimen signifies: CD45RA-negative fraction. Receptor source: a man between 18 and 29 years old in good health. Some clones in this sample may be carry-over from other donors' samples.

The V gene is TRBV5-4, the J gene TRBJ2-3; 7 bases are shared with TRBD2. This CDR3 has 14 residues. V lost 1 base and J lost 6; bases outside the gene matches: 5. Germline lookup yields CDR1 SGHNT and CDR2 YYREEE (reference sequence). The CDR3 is CASSLTGGYDTQYF. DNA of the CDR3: TGTGCCAGCAGCTTGACCGGGGGGTATGATACGCAGTATTTT.

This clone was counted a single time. In DNA form, the CDR3 reads TGCGCCAGCAGCCTGTGGACGGGGGGGGAGCAGTACTTC. Encoded protein: CASSLWTGGEQYF. The chain joins TRBV4-3 to TRBJ2-7; TRBD2 aligns across 8 bases. The junction had 6 bases not matched to a gene; V was cut back by 4 bases and J by 7 bases. CDR1 is LGHNA, CDR2 YSLEER, per germline. This CDR3 region has 13 residues.

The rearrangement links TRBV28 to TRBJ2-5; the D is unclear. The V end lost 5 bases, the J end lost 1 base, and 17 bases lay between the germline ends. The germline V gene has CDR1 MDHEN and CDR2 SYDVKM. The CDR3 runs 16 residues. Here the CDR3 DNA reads TGTGCCAGCAGTCGTTCCTTGGCCGCAGGCCAAGAGACCCAGTACTTC. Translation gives CASSRSLAAGQETQYF.

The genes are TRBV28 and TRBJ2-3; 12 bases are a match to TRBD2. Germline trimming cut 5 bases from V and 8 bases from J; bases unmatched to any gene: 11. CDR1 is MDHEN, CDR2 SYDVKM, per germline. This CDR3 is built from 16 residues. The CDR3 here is CASSPSKASGRGTQYF. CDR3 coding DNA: TGTGCCAGCAGTCCCTCTAAGGCTAGCGGGAGGGGTACGCAGTATTTT.

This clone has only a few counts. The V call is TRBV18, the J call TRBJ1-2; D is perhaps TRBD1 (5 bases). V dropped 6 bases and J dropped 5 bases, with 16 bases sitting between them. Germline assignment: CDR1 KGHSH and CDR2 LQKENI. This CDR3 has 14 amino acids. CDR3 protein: CASSPSRDYYGYTF. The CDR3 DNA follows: TGTGCCAGCTCCCCGTCTCGGGACTATTATGGCTACACCTTC.

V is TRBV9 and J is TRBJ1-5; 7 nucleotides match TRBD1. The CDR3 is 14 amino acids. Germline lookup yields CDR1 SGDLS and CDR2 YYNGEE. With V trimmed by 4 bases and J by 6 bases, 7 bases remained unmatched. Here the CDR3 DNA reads TGTGCCAGCAGCCTTACAGGGGTTGGTCAGCCCCAGCATTTT. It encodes CASSLTGVGQPQHF. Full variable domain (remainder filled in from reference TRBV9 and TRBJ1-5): DSGVTQTPKHLITATGQRVTLRCSPRSGDLSVYWYQQSLDQGLQFLIQYYNGEERAKGNILERFSAQQFPDLHSELNLSSLELGDSALYFCASSLTGVGQPQHFGDGTRLSIL.

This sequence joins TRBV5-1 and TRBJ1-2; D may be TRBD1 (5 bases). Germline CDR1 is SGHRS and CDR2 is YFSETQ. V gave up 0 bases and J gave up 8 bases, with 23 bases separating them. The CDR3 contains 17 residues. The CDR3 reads CASSLAEGGRELAGYTF. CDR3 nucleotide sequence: TGCGCCAGCAGCTTGGCCGAGGGAGGCAGGGAACTAGCGGGCTACACCTTC. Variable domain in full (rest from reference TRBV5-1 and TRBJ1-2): KAGVTQTPRYLIKTRGQQVTLSCSPISGHRSVSWYQQTPGQGLQFLFEYFSETQRNKGNFPGRFSGRQFSNSRSEMNVSTLELGDSALYLCASSLAEGGRELAGYTFGSGTRLTVV.

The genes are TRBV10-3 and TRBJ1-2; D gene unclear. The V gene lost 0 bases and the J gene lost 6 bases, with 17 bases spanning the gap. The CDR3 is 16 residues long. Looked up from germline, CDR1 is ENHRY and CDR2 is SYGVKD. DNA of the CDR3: TGTGCCATCAGTGAGTCCTCTGAGGGCTATAGGAATGGCTACACCTTC. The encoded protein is CAISESSEGYRNGYTF.

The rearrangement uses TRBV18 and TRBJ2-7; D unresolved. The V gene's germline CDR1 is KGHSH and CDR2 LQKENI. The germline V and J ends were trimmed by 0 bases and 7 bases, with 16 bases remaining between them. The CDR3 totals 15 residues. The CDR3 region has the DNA TGTGCCAGCTCACCACCGCTGGGCTCCGCAGCAGAGCAGTACTTC. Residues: CASSPPLGSAAEQYF.

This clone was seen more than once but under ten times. The CDR3 DNA sequence: TGTGCCAGCTCACCAGGGTCCGGGGAGCTGTTTTTT. Encoded protein: CASSPGSGELFF. This sequence joins TRBV18 and TRBJ2-2; D is unresolved. Germline V gene sequence: CDR1 KGHSH, CDR2 LQKENI. The CDR3 is 12 residues long. V lost 2 bases and J lost 6, with 4 bases in between.

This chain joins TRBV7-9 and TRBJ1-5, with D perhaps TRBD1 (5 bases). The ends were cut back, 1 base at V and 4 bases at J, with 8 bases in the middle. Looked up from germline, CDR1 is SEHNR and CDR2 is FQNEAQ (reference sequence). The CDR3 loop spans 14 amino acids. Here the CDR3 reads CASSLGGLNQPQHF. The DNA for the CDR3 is TGTGCCAGCAGCTTAGGGGGCCTTAATCAGCCCCAGCATTTT.

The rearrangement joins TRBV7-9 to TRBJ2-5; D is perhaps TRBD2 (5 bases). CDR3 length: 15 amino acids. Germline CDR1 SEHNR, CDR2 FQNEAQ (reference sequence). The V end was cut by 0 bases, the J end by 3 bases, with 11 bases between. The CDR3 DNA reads TGTGCCAGCAGCTTAGCGCTAACTAGAAAAGAGACCCAGTACTTC. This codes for CASSLALTRKETQYF.

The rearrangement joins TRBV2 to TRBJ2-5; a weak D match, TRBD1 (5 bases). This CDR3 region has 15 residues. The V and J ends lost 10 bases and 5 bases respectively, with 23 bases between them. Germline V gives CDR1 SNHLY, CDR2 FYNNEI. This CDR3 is CATTLEAGISETQYF. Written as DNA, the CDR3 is TGTGCCACCACTTTGGAAGCAGGGATTTCGGAGACCCAGTACTTC.

The CDR3 DNA is TGTGCCAGCAGCTGGCTGGGAGGCGGGGAGGCCCAGTACTTC. It specifies CASSWLGGGEAQYF. This chain links TRBV5-6 with TRBJ2-5, with a possible D match to TRBD2 (6 bases). Germline CDR1 reads SGHDT; CDR2 reads YYEEEE. The CDR3 sequence is 14 residues long. Trimming took off 3 bases at V and 9 bases at J, with 18 bases between the two ends.

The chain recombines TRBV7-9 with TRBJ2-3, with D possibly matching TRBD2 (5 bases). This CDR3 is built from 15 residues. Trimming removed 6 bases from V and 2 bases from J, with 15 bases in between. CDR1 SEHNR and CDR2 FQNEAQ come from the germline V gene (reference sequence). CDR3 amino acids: CASRGPEGDTDTQYF. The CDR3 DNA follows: TGTGCCAGCAGAGGGCCTGAGGGTGACACAGATACGCAGTATTTT.

The CDR3 DNA is TGCGCCAGCAGCCAAGATTTATATGGAGCCGGACGGGCTGAAAAACTGTTTTTT. Translation: CASSQDLYGAGRAEKLFF. The J gene is TRBJ1-4, the V gene TRBV4-3; D is undetermined. V gave up 0 bases and J gave up 7 bases, with 21 bases separating them. The CDR3 loop spans 18 amino acids. The germline V gene encodes CDR1 LGHNA and CDR2 YSLEER.

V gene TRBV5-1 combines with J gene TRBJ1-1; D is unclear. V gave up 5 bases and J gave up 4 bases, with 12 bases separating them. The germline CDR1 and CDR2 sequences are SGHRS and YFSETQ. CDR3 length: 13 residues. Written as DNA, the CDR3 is TGCGCCAGCAGATTCTCAGAGGCCACTGAAGCTTTCTTT. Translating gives CASRFSEATEAFF.